The clone carrying this T cell receptor beta chain was seen more than once but under ten times. Its target is unknown. The data belong to a study of response to subunit inactivated influenza vaccine. Regarding the study as a whole: Every seasonal influenza vaccination brings in few new T cells, the authors suggested.

In TCRdb, the RT-PCR reads were re-called with MiXCR into one record per CDR3 protein. This sample carries about 500,000 distinct CDR3 sequences, approximately 12% of them seen once, and the ten largest clones take less than 15%. With 4 bases removed from V and 0 bases from J, the gap between germline ends came to 13 bases. The CDR3 extends over 16 amino acids. CDR1 and CDR2 (germline): MDHEN, SYDVKM. The origin of this receptor is a man over 45 who received an inactivated influenza vaccine. This sample comprised PBMCs from blood, obtained roughly 46 days after vaccination. The V gene is TRBV28, the J gene TRBJ2-1; D gene uncertain. The CDR3 coding sequence is TGTGCCAGCAGTTCCTCAGGCGTGAGCTCCTACAATGAGCAGTTCTTC. Its protein product is CASSSSGVSSYNEQFF. Filled out from reference TRBV28 and TRBJ2-1, the complete variable domain reads DVKVTQSSRYLVKRTGEKVFLECVQDMDHENMFWYRQDPGLGLRLIYFSYDVKMKEKGDIPEGYSVSREKKERFSLILESASTNQTSMYLCASSSSGVSSYNEQFFGPGTRLTVL.